Presented here are 30 T cell receptor beta chains from one specimen sequenced in a study of a mutant IDH1 vaccine in newly diagnosed glioma. Time point of the sample: week 35, safety follow-up. The content of each vaccine dose was 300 ug of mutant IDH1 20-mer peptide, and topical imiquimod accompanied it. Their antigens are not known. The method was immunoSEQ multiplex PCR; TCRdb's version includes in-frame clones alone and lacks a portion of them. The table includes more than 25,000 clones, about 70% detected once. The sample was PBMCs, taken from a glioma patient whose treatment included an IDH1 peptide vaccine. All receptors come from a man aged 50 or older with glioma.

The chain links TRBV5-1 to TRBJ1-2; TRBD1 is a possible D gene (5 bases). The CDR3 runs 13 residues. V was shortened by 1 base and J by 6 bases, with 10 bases between the two germline ends. Germline CDR1 SGHRS, CDR2 YFSETQ. The CDR3 DNA reads as TGCGCCAGCAGCTTGTGGGGGGTGGATGGCTACACCTTC. It yields the protein CASSLWGVDGYTF.

CDR3 protein: CAISESDRAAGYTF. CDR3 sequence (DNA): TGTGCCATCAGTGAGTCCGACAGGGCGGCTGGCTACACCTTC. V usage is TRBV10-3 and J usage is TRBJ1-2; 7 nucleotides align to TRBD1. There are 14 residues in the CDR3. Germline CDR1 reads ENHRY; CDR2 reads SYGVKD. V gave up 0 bases and J gave up 7 bases; unmatched junction bases: 5.

This chain connects TRBV12-5 to TRBJ1-2; 9 bases agree with TRBD1. V lost 6 bases and J lost 8; bases outside the gene matches: 7. The CDR3 covers 13 residues. CDR1 and CDR2 (germline): LGHNT, FRNRAP. In nucleotides, the CDR3 is TGTGCTAGTGGACTACAGGGGGCTGGAGGCTACACCTTC. Translated: CASGLQGAGGYTF.

This clone was recorded a few times. The V and J genes are TRBV5-4 and TRBJ1-1; maybe TRBD1 (6 bases). Trimming shortened V by 3 bases and J by 0 bases, and 12 bases separated the two germline ends. Germline V lookup: CDR1 SGHNT, CDR2 YYREEE (reference sequence). This CDR3 region has 15 residues. CDR3 loop: CASSSRQEVNTEAFF. Written as DNA, the CDR3 is TGTGCCAGCAGCTCACGACAGGAGGTGAACACTGAAGCTTTCTTT.

The chain links TRBV7-2 to TRBJ1-1, with TRBD1 matching 8 bases. V dropped 4 bases and J dropped 6; count of bases not matched to a gene: 7. The CDR3 spans 14 residues. From germline, CDR1 is SGHTA and CDR2 FQGNSA. CDR3 loop: CASSSDREGPEAFF. CDR3 nucleotide sequence: TGTGCCAGCAGCTCGGACAGGGAGGGGCCTGAAGCTTTCTTT.

The rearrangement joins TRBV19 to TRBJ1-2, with D perhaps TRBD1 (5 bases). The length of the CDR3 is 13 residues. Per the germline V gene, CDR1 is LNHDA and CDR2 is SQIVND (reference sequence). The V end lost 3 bases, the J end lost 6 bases, and 11 bases lay between the germline ends. The CDR3 DNA reads TGTGCCAGTAGTATCGAGGGGCCGGATGGCTACACCTTC. Translating it yields CASSIEGPDGYTF.

The rearrangement links TRBV5-1 to TRBJ2-5; TRBD2 agrees at 11 bases. The V gene's germline CDR1 is SGHRS and CDR2 YFSETQ. V shed 4 bases and J 6 bases; nucleotides not matched to a gene: 17. This CDR3 comprises 18 residues. Here the CDR3 reads CASSLGEGPGTSGQTQYF. CDR3 DNA: TGCGCCAGCAGCCTGGGTGAGGGCCCCGGGACTAGCGGCCAGACCCAGTACTTC.

This clone is a singleton in its sample. This chain joins TRBV28 and TRBJ1-2; a possible D gene is TRBD1 (5 bases). The CDR3 is 13 amino acids. The V end was cut by 6 bases, the J end by 8 bases, with 16 bases between. Germline V gene lookup returns CDR1 MDHEN and CDR2 SYDVKM. The CDR3, as DNA: TGTGCCAGCAGCTGGGACGTGAAGATGGGCTACACCTTC. Residues: CASSWDVKMGYTF.

This chain joins TRBV27 and TRBJ2-5; 7 bases map to TRBD1. Germline V gene sequence: CDR1 MNHEY, CDR2 SMNVEV (reference sequence). Trimming at V came to 9 bases and at J to 3 bases, leaving 13 bases not matched to a gene. The length of the CDR3 is 15 residues. The CDR3 bases are TGTGCCAGGACCCGGCCCGCGACAGGGAAAGAGACCCAGTACTTC. Translation: CARTRPATGKETQYF.

This rearrangement joins TRBV18 to TRBJ1-2; maybe TRBD1 (5 bases). The CDR3 runs to 14 residues. The V gene lost 2 bases and the J gene lost 3 bases, with 10 bases spanning the gap. CDR1 KGHSH and CDR2 LQKENI come from the germline V gene. The CDR3 protein is CASSPAGGDYGYTF. The DNA for the CDR3 is TGTGCCAGCTCACCAGCTGGGGGGGACTATGGCTACACCTTC.

The CDR3 loop is CASSISGQTLNGYTF. Written as DNA, the CDR3 is TGTGCCAGTAGTATTTCGGGTCAGACCTTAAATGGCTACACCTTC. J is TRBJ1-2 and V is TRBV19; D is ambiguous. Trimming took off 3 bases at V and 6 bases at J, with 17 bases between the two ends. CDR1 LNHDA and CDR2 SQIVND come from the germline V gene (reference sequence). This CDR3 contains 15 residues.

This clone was recorded only once. The V call is TRBV6-6, the J call TRBJ1-5; no clear D. CDR3 length: 14 amino acids. Germline-derived CDR1 and CDR2 are MNHNY and SVGAGI (reference sequence). The germline V and J ends were trimmed by 0 bases and 3 bases, with 6 bases remaining between them. The CDR3: CASSYSGNNQPQHF. The CDR3 nucleotides are TGTGCCAGCAGTTACTCGGGCAACAATCAGCCCCAGCATTTT.

This chain uses TRBV4-1 with TRBJ2-1; 9 nucleotides match TRBD2. The germline gives CDR1 MGHRA, CDR2 YSYEKL. Trimming at V came to 10 bases and at J to 4 bases, leaving 11 bases not matched to a gene. This CDR3 contains 15 residues. The DNA of the CDR3 is TGCGCCACGTCACGCGGGAGGGCCGAATACAATGAGCAGTTCTTC. This gives the protein CATSRGRAEYNEQFF.

The chain employs TRBV29-1 and TRBJ1-1; TRBD1 agrees at 9 bases. CDR3 length equals 12 residues. The germline gives CDR1 SQVTM, CDR2 ANQGSEA. The V and J ends lost 6 bases and 5 bases, in that order; junction bases with no gene match: 4. CDR3 sequence reads: CSVGQGLTEAFF. The CDR3 DNA follows: TGCAGCGTAGGACAGGGGTTAACTGAAGCTTTCTTT.

The chain recombines TRBV30 with TRBJ2-3; tentative D call: TRBD1 (5 bases). Germline-derived CDR1 and CDR2 are GTSNPN and SVGIG (reference sequence). This CDR3 has 12 residues. The V end lost 0 bases, the J end lost 4 bases, and 5 bases lay between the germline ends. This CDR3 reads CAWSVGADTQYF. In DNA, the CDR3 is TGTGCCTGGAGTGTAGGGGCAGATACGCAGTATTTT.

The chain recombines TRBV5-1 with TRBJ1-1; 9 bases are shared with TRBD1. V was pared by 0 bases and J by 3 bases, with 0 bases of the junction left unmatched. Germline V gene sequence: CDR1 SGHRS, CDR2 YFSETQ. This CDR3 contains 14 residues. The CDR3 coding sequence is TGCGCCAGCAGCTTGGGGACAGGGGACACTGAAGCTTTCTTT. Its protein product is CASSLGTGDTEAFF.

J is TRBJ2-7 and V is TRBV27; 12 bases match TRBD1. CDR1 MNHEY and CDR2 SMNVEV come from the germline V gene (reference sequence). Trimming at V came to 5 bases and at J to 9 bases, leaving 8 bases not matched to a gene. This CDR3 is built from 14 residues. CDR3 sequence (DNA): TGTGCCAGCAGTCCAATGGGGACAGGGGGCGGGCAGTACTTC. It is translated as CASSPMGTGGGQYF.

The chain joins TRBV29-1 to TRBJ1-5; TRBD1 agrees at 9 bases. There are 17 residues in the CDR3. Unmatched junction bases numbered 18, after V lost 7 bases and J lost 5 bases. The germline CDR1 and CDR2 sequences are SQVTM and ANQGSEA. The CDR3 reads CSELTSRDRASYQPQHF. The CDR3 nucleotides are TGCAGCGAACTTACCAGCCGGGACAGGGCAAGTTATCAGCCCCAGCATTTT. Combining the CDR3 with reference TRBV29-1 and TRBJ1-5 gives the whole variable domain SAVISQKPSRDICQRGTSLTIQCQVDSQVTMMFWYRQQPGQSLTLIATANQGSEATYESGFVIDKFPISRPNLTFSTLTVSNMSPEDSSIYLCSELTSRDRASYQPQHFGDGTRLSIL.

The rearrangement joins TRBV6-1 to TRBJ1-6; D remains unclear. V was cut by 4 bases and J by 6 bases, with 16 bases left in between. This CDR3 is built from 16 residues. The germline V gene has CDR1 MNHNS and CDR2 SASEGT. CDR3 region: CASSGVGGPINSPLHF. The CDR3 DNA reads as TGTGCCAGCAGTGGGGTTGGAGGGCCTATTAATTCACCCCTCCACTTT.

This chain's CDR3 is CASRVETQPQHF. CDR3 nucleotide sequence: TGTGCCAGCAGGGTCGAAACTCAGCCCCAGCATTTT. The chain recombines TRBV2 with TRBJ1-5; D is unresolved. This CDR3 contains 12 residues. The germline V gene encodes CDR1 SNHLY and CDR2 FYNNEI. Trimming cost V 6 bases and J 6 bases, with 9 bases left between them.

This clone was recorded once. Here the CDR3 reads CASTNYGNTEAFF. CDR3 in DNA: TGTGCCAGCACCAACTATGGGAACACTGAAGCTTTCTTT. The chain couples TRBV7-2 to TRBJ1-1; D is ambiguous. Germline assignment: CDR1 SGHTA and CDR2 FQGNSA. Deletions cut 7 bases from V and 1 base from J, with 10 bases between. CDR3 size: 13 residues.

The V and J genes are TRBV7-8 and TRBJ1-3; unclear D gene. V was shortened by 1 base and J by 0 bases, with 4 bases between the two germline ends. The CDR3 consists of 14 residues. Germline CDR1 is SGHVS and CDR2 is FQNEAQ. CDR3 sequence: CASSLGDSGNTIYF. The DNA of the CDR3 is TGTGCCAGCAGCTTAGGGGACTCTGGAAACACCATATATTTT.

The rearrangement links TRBV7-6 to TRBJ1-1; no reliable D call. Germline CDR1 and CDR2: SGHVS and FNYEAQ. The CDR3 is made up of 14 amino acids. Trimming pared 0 bases from V and 6 bases from J, leaving 11 bases between. DNA of the CDR3: TGTGCCAGCAGCTTAGCCCAGGTTGGTTCTGAAGCTTTCTTT. It translates to CASSLAQVGSEAFF.

This clone has just a few counts. The chain joins TRBV27 to TRBJ2-2, with 8 nucleotides matching TRBD1. The CDR3 sequence is 16 residues long. Germline V lookup: CDR1 MNHEY, CDR2 SMNVEV (reference sequence). V shed 2 bases and J 5 bases; nucleotides not matched to a gene: 7. CDR3 in amino acids: CASSLPPQGATGELFF. CDR3 nucleotides: TGTGCCAGCAGTTTACCCCCGCAGGGGGCAACCGGGGAGCTGTTTTTT.

The CDR3 bases are TGTGCCAGCAATCGGGGGCAGGAGACCCAGTACTTC. Residues: CASNRGQETQYF. V and J are TRBV7-9 and TRBJ2-5; possibly TRBD1 or TRBD2 for D (6 bases each). This CDR3 is built from 12 residues. The V and J ends lost 7 bases and 5 bases respectively, with 11 bases between them. Germline V lookup: CDR1 SEHNR, CDR2 FQNEAQ (reference sequence). The full variable domain, in which reference TRBV7-9 and TRBJ2-5 provide the parts outside the CDR3, is DTGVSQNPRHKITKRGQNVTFRCDPISEHNRLYWYRQTLGQGPEFLTYFQNEAQLEKSRLLSDRFSAERPKGSFSTLEIQRTEQGDSAMYLCASNRGQETQYFGPGTRLLVL.

This chain's CDR3 is CASSLLIAGVETQYF. Here the CDR3 DNA reads TGTGCCAGCAGCTTACTTATAGCGGGAGTAGAGACCCAGTACTTC. This chain links TRBV7-9 with TRBJ2-5; TRBD2 aligns across 9 bases. The ends lost 2 bases at V and 4 bases at J; junction bases unmatched: 5. Germline V gives CDR1 SEHNR, CDR2 FQNEAQ (reference sequence). The CDR3 contains 15 residues.

The chain links TRBV6-6 to TRBJ1-1; D unclear. This CDR3 contains 14 residues. Germline lookup yields CDR1 MNHNY and CDR2 SVGAGI (reference sequence). Trimming pared 2 bases from V and 1 base from J, leaving 8 bases between. CDR3 in DNA: TGTGCCAGCAGTTACGCGGGGAGGAACACTGAAGCTTTCTTT. This gives the protein CASSYAGRNTEAFF.

V and J are TRBV19 and TRBJ2-3; D is perhaps TRBD2 (6 bases). This CDR3 region has 14 residues. V was clipped by 7 bases and J by 7 bases, with 18 bases between them. CDR1 LNHDA and CDR2 SQIVND come from the germline V gene (reference sequence). The CDR3 spells CASTMAPSDYTQYF. The CDR3 DNA follows: TGTGCCAGTACTATGGCCCCTAGCGACTATACGCAGTATTTT.

The V and J genes are TRBV29-1 and TRBJ2-7; 10 bases agree with TRBD1. J gave up 3 bases and V 6 bases, and 11 bases lay outside the gene matches. CDR3 length: 15 amino acids. Germline loops: CDR1 SQVTM, CDR2 ANQGSEA. This chain's CDR3 is CSVRQGARGLYEQYF. The CDR3 DNA reads as TGCAGCGTCCGACAGGGGGCTAGGGGCCTCTACGAGCAGTACTTC.

The V gene is TRBV2, the J gene TRBJ1-1; 10 nucleotides match TRBD1. The CDR3 extends over 15 amino acids. V trimming: 6 bases; J trimming: 4 bases; junction bases outside the gene matches: 8. Germline assignment: CDR1 SNHLY and CDR2 FYNNEI. CDR3 in amino acids: CASRGDRGRSTEAFF. The DNA for the CDR3 is TGTGCCAGCAGAGGTGACAGGGGGCGGTCCACTGAAGCTTTCTTT. The complete variable domain, with remaining parts taken from reference TRBV2 and TRBJ1-1, reads EPEVTQTPSHQVTQMGQEVILRCVPISNHLYFYWYRQILGQKVEFLVSFYNNEISEKSEIFDDQFSVERPDGSNFTLKIRSTKLEDSAMYFCASRGDRGRSTEAFFGQGTRLTVV.